Listed below are T cell receptor beta chains from one sample, sequenced in a study of blood T cell repertoires in COVID-19. Clones were read by immunoSEQ multiplex PCR, and TCRdb kept only the in-frame ones, dropping some. The data hold 130,000 to 150,000 clones, with 87% observed a single time. The sample comprised peripheral blood. Source of these receptors: a man aged 50 to 59 who had recovered from COVID-19. Both conserved end residues are part of each CDR3. D genes are given only for firm matches. Clone sizes are given selectively: once, few, many, or a class where the clone is expanded.

few,TRBJ2-1,14,TRBV2,NA,TGTGCCAGCAATATTCTAAGCTCCTACAATGAGCAGTTCTTC,CASNILSSYNEQFF
NA,TRBJ2-3,14,TRBV19,TRBD2,TGTGCCAGTAGTAGGACTAGCGGCACAGATACGCAGTATTTT,CASSRTSGTDTQYF
NA,TRBJ2-7,18,TRBV7-2,TRBD2,TGTGCCAGCAGCTCCTGGACTAGCGGGGGGCAAGTCTCCTACGAGCAGTACTTC,CASSSWTSGGQVSYEQYF
NA,TRBJ1-4,13,TRBV25-1,NA,TGTGCCAGCAGTGACGACGGGTTTGGAAAACTGTTTTTT,CASSDDGFGKLFF
NA,TRBJ2-1,21,TRBV5-1,TRBD2,TGCGCCAGCAGCTTGGGTTTAGCGGGGTATAATTCTAATCCAATTACCAATGAGCAGTTCTTC,CASSLGLAGYNSNPITNEQFF
NA,TRBJ1-1,12,TRBV2,NA,TGTGCCAGCAGCACAAACGGGGGTGAAGCTTTCTTT,CASSTNGGEAFF
NA,TRBJ2-1,12,TRBV27,TRBD2,TGTGCCAGCAGTTTATCTAGCGGGGGTTTGTTCTTC,CASSLSSGGLFF
NA,TRBJ2-6,16,TRBV6-1,TRBD1,TGTGCCAGCAGTGAATTACCGGGACAGGGCTTCAACGTCCTGACTTTC,CASSELPGQGFNVLTF
NA,TRBJ2-2,15,TRBV19,TRBD2,TGTGCCAGTAGCCCTTCCCTAGCGGACACCGGGGAGCTGTTTTTT,CASSPSLADTGELFF
NA,TRBJ1-2,16,TRBV7-9,NA,TGTGCCAGCAGCTTGAGGATTCCGGGAACCAACTATGGCTACACCTTC,CASSLRIPGTNYGYTF
once,TRBJ2-5,16,TRBV4-2,TRBD1,TGTGCCAGCAGCCAAGATAGACAGGGCCATGGGAGTTCCCAGTACTTC,CASSQDRQGHGSSQYF
once,TRBJ1-1,14,TRBV27,NA,TGTGCCAGCAACAAACAGGGTTTCGCGACTGAAGCTTTCTTT,CASNKQGFATEAFF
NA,TRBJ1-3,14,TRBV7-2,TRBD1,TGTGCCAGCAGTTCAGGGGGTTCTGGAAACACCATATATTTT,CASSSGGSGNTIYF
many,TRBJ1-1,16,TRBV9,NA,TGTGCCAGCAGCGTAGGAGGATCTGGAGGGTTGACTGAAGCTTTCTTT,CASSVGGSGGLTEAFF
NA,TRBJ1-2,17,TRBV19,NA,TGTGCCAGTAGTCCACGGACATCTACTATTACTAACTATGGCTACACCTTC,CASSPRTSTITNYGYTF
NA,TRBJ2-3,16,TRBV9,TRBD2,TGTGCCAGCAGCGTAGATAGCGGGGGGGCCCGAGATACGCAGTATTTT,CASSVDSGGARDTQYF
NA,TRBJ2-5,16,TRBV5-1,TRBD2,TGCGCCAGCAGCACTAGTCGGACTAGCGGACAAGAGACCCAGTACTTC,CASSTSRTSGQETQYF
NA,TRBJ1-4,13,TRBV14,NA,TGTGCCAGCAGGGACTTGATGGGTGAAAAACTGTTTTTT,CASRDLMGEKLFF
NA,TRBJ1-3,15,TRBV7-3,TRBD1,TGTGCCAGCAGCTTATCAGGGGGCTATGGAAACACCATATATTTT,CASSLSGGYGNTIYF
many,TRBJ2-7,15,TRBV7-2,TRBD2,TGTGCCAGCAGCTCGCCGGGACTAGCGGGCTACGAGCAGTACTTC,CASSSPGLAGYEQYF
NA,TRBJ1-6,16,TRBV3-1/TRBV3-2,NA,TGTGCCAGCAGCCAAACCTGGGACACCAGAAATTCACCCCTCCACTTT,CASSQTWDTRNSPLHF
once,TRBJ2-6,21,TRBV3-1/TRBV3-2,TRBD1,TGTGCCAGCAGCCAAGACGGGACAGGGGACTACAACCACTCTGGGGCCAACGTCCTGACTTTC,CASSQDGTGDYNHSGANVLTF
NA,TRBJ2-2,13,TRBV5-4,NA,TGTGCCAGCAGCTTGGACAGGGTGGCGGAGCTGTTTTTT,CASSLDRVAELFF